The 23 T cell receptor beta chains reported below all come from one sample, sequenced in a study of T cell repertoires in cytomegalovirus infection. TCRdb called the reads again in MiXCR, with one record for every CDR3 protein. The repertoire holds fewer than 150,000 distinct CDR3 sequences, with 30% as singletons. No antigen has been assigned to these receptors. Sequenced material: CD8+ T cells from cultured PBMCs, taken from culture after CMV antigen stimulation. These receptors came from a human donor in good health (CMV status not recorded). Some clones in this sample may be carry-over from other donors' samples.

This clonotype was counted many times. The CDR3 DNA is TGTGCCAGCGGACAGGGGTGGGTAGCTGAAGCTTTCTTT. It codes for CASGQGWVAEAFF. The V gene is TRBV6-1, the J gene TRBJ1-1, with TRBD1 matching over 9 bases. V lost 8 bases to trimming and J lost 6 bases; unmatched junction nucleotides: 7. The V gene's germline CDR1 is MNHNS and CDR2 SASEGT. The CDR3 has 13 amino acids.

J is TRBJ1-5 and V is TRBV6-4; D unresolved. The CDR3 sequence is 13 residues long. The germline V gene encodes CDR1 MRHNA and CDR2 SNTAGT. Trimming took 6 bases from V and 0 from J, leaving 6 bases between them. CDR3 amino acids: CASSEHSNQPQHF. In DNA form, the CDR3 reads TGTGCCAGCAGCGAACATAGCAATCAGCCCCAGCATTTT.

The chain recombines TRBV7-6 with TRBJ2-4, with TRBD2 as a possible D gene (6 bases). The V and J ends lost 5 bases and 0 bases respectively, with 14 bases between them. The CDR3 covers 16 residues. Germline V gene data show CDR1 as SGHVS and CDR2 as FNYEAQ. Written as DNA, the CDR3 is TGTGCCAGCAGCGTTCCGGAGGGAGTAGCCAAAAACATTCAGTACTTC. It is translated as CASSVPEGVAKNIQYF.

Regarding this clonotype: A much larger clone sits a single nucleotide away, making a read error possible. The chain carries TRBV7-2 and TRBJ2-1; 10 bases are shared with TRBD2. Germline V gene lookup returns CDR1 SGHTA and CDR2 FQGNSA. This CDR3 has 15 residues. The trim removed 5 bases at V and 3 bases at J, leaving 4 bases unmatched. The DNA for the CDR3 is TGTGCCAGCAGCGTTAGCGGGAGGCTCTACAATGAGCAGTTCTTC. This gives the protein CASSVSGRLYNEQFF.

This clonotype was counted only a few times. V usage is TRBV27 and J usage is TRBJ2-1; a possible D gene is TRBD1 (5 bases). Germline V gene sequence: CDR1 MNHEY, CDR2 SMNVEV (reference sequence). Trimming removed 5 bases at V and 7 bases at J, with 15 bases between. The CDR3 extends over 14 amino acids. CDR3 residues: CASSPPWQGNEQFF. The CDR3 DNA sequence: TGTGCCAGCAGTCCACCCTGGCAGGGTAATGAGCAGTTCTTC.

This clonotype was observed a handful of times. V gene TRBV15 combines with J gene TRBJ1-5; no clear D gene. The length of the CDR3 is 15 residues. Between the trimmed V and J ends, which lost 0 bases and 1 base, there was a span of 7 bases. Germline V CDR1 and CDR2: LNHNV, YYDKDF (reference sequence). This chain's CDR3 is CATSRDGQSNQPQHF. For the CDR3, the DNA is TGTGCCACCAGCAGAGATGGGCAGAGCAATCAGCCCCAGCATTTT.

The chain carries TRBV7-8 and TRBJ2-2; D gene uncertain. Germline loops: CDR1 SGHVS, CDR2 FQNEAQ. Trimming took 5 bases from V and 5 from J, leaving 15 bases between them. The CDR3 has 15 amino acids. CDR3 residues: CASSPSAGGTGELFF. The DNA of the CDR3 is TGTGCCAGCAGCCCCTCGGCCGGCGGAACCGGGGAGCTGTTTTTT.

This clonotype was counted between two and nine times. V and J are TRBV4-1 and TRBJ2-7, with 7 bases matching TRBD1. The CDR3 totals 14 residues. Germline lookup yields CDR1 MGHRA and CDR2 YSYEKL. The J segment lost 2 bases and the V segment lost 1 base, leaving 2 bases of the junction unmatched. DNA for the CDR3: TGCGCCAGCAGCCAAGTAGGGACAGCCTACGAGCAGTACTTC. It is translated as CASSQVGTAYEQYF.

A few counts support this clonotype. V usage is TRBV6-6 and J usage is TRBJ2-3; D gene ambiguous. The CDR3 consists of 11 residues. The germline V gene has CDR1 MNHNY and CDR2 SVGAGI (reference sequence). V shed 6 bases and J shed 3 bases, with 4 bases lying between them. CDR3 protein: CASRFTDTQYF. CDR3 coding DNA: TGTGCCAGCAGATTTACAGATACGCAGTATTTT.

V gene TRBV11-2 combines with J gene TRBJ1-4, with D maybe TRBD1 (5 bases). This CDR3 contains 16 residues. The V gene's germline CDR1 is SGHAT and CDR2 FQNNGV. Trimming took 3 bases from V and 0 from J, leaving 11 bases between them. The CDR3 sequence: CASSFYGTTTNEKLFF. The CDR3 bases are TGTGCCAGCAGCTTTTATGGGACTACAACTAATGAAAAACTGTTTTTT.

This chain joins TRBV7-2 and TRBJ2-3; D is uncertain. The length of the CDR3 is 15 residues. Germline V gene sequence: CDR1 SGHTA, CDR2 FQGNSA. The V end lost 2 bases, the J end lost 2 bases, and 11 bases lay between the germline ends. In nucleotides, the CDR3 is TGTGCCAGCAGCTTATTTGTCGCGTACACAGATACGCAGTATTTT. This gives the protein CASSLFVAYTDTQYF.

This clonotype was found a few times. This chain connects TRBV12-3 or TRBV12-4 to TRBJ2-1; the D gene is possibly TRBD2 (6 bases). The length of the CDR3 is 12 residues. Between the trimmed V and J ends, which lost 3 bases and 10 bases, there was a span of 10 bases. The CDR3 region is CASSLGTWEQFF. The CDR3 region has the DNA TGTGCCAGCAGTTTGGGGACTTGGGAGCAGTTCTTC.

The chain recombines TRBV15 with TRBJ2-7; 9 nucleotides line up with TRBD1. Trimming took 0 bases from V and 2 from J; bases not matched to a gene: 5. The CDR3 is made up of 16 amino acids. Germline V gene data show CDR1 as LNHNV and CDR2 as YYDKDF (reference sequence). CDR3 coding DNA: TGTGCCACCAGCAGAGATCATGGGACAGGGACCTACGAGCAGTACTTC. Encoded protein: CATSRDHGTGTYEQYF.

V usage is TRBV2 and J usage is TRBJ2-5; TRBD1 agrees at 8 bases. Looked up from germline, CDR1 is SNHLY and CDR2 is FYNNEI. The CDR3 contains 15 residues. With V trimmed by 7 bases and J by 4 bases, 11 bases remained unmatched. CDR3 loop: CASTTGRGLGETQYF. CDR3 nucleotides: TGTGCCAGCACAACCGGCAGGGGGCTGGGAGAGACCCAGTACTTC.

This clonotype turned up a few times. This chain joins TRBV12-3 or TRBV12-4 and TRBJ2-6, with D uncertain. The length of the CDR3 is 14 residues. V shed 5 bases and J shed 0 bases, with 5 bases lying between them. For the CDR3, the DNA is TGTGCCAGCAGTGGGTACTCTGGGGCCAACGTCCTGACTTTC. It translates to CASSGYSGANVLTF.

This clonotype was observed many times. The chain recombines TRBV4-1 with TRBJ2-2; 9 bases fit TRBD1. There are 19 residues in the CDR3. The germline V gene encodes CDR1 MGHRA and CDR2 YSYEKL. The V segment lost 0 bases and the J segment 4 bases; nucleotides outside the gene matches: 12. This CDR3 reads CASSQDGTGLSFSTGELFF. The CDR3 nucleotides read TGCGCCAGCAGCCAAGATGGGACAGGGCTATCATTTTCCACCGGGGAGCTGTTTTTT.

The chain combines TRBV20-1 with TRBJ1-2; 7 bases are a match to TRBD1. This CDR3 contains 15 residues. The V and J ends lost 5 bases and 3 bases, in that order; junction bases with no gene match: 12. Germline V gene lookup returns CDR1 DFQATT and CDR2 SNEGSKA (reference sequence). The DNA of the CDR3 is TGCAGTGCTCGAACCGGGACAGTAAAGTACTATGGCTACACCTTC. This encodes CSARTGTVKYYGYTF.

V gene TRBV6-6 combines with J gene TRBJ2-1; unclear D gene. Looked up from germline, CDR1 is MNHNY and CDR2 is SVGAGI (reference sequence). The CDR3 extends over 16 amino acids. V shed 4 bases and J shed 0 bases, with 13 bases lying between them. CDR3: CASSFGLGYSYNEQFF. CDR3 nucleotide sequence: TGTGCCAGCAGTTTCGGGCTGGGATACTCCTACAATGAGCAGTTCTTC.

The chain has TRBV27 and TRBJ1-1, with 7 bases fitting TRBD1. Germline V CDR1 and CDR2: MNHEY, SMNVEV (reference sequence). The CDR3 covers 12 residues. Trimming removed 7 bases from V and 4 bases from J; junction bases left unmatched: 3. The CDR3 spells CASNAGGTEAFF. The DNA of the CDR3 is TGTGCCAGCAATGCAGGGGGCACTGAAGCTTTCTTT.

The chain links TRBV4-3 to TRBJ2-3; 8 bases line up with TRBD1. The CDR3 length is 16 residues. Germline V gene data show CDR1 as LGHNA and CDR2 as YSLEER. The V segment lost 4 bases and the J segment 2 bases; nucleotides outside the gene matches: 8. CDR3 region: CASSPRGQGDTDTQYF. The CDR3 DNA reads as TGCGCCAGCAGCCCGCGAGGACAGGGAGACACAGATACGCAGTATTTT.

This clonotype was counted only a few times. The chain is built from TRBV4-3 and TRBJ2-6, with D perhaps TRBD1 (5 bases). V was trimmed by 1 base and J by 0 bases, leaving 7 bases between them. This CDR3 is 16 amino acids long. Germline V gene sequence: CDR1 LGHNA, CDR2 YSLEER. For the CDR3, the DNA is TGCGCCAGCAGCCAAGTCAGGGACTCTGGGGCCAACGTCCTGACTTTC. Translating it yields CASSQVRDSGANVLTF.

This clonotype was counted between two and nine times. The genes are TRBV4-1 and TRBJ1-1; no reliable D call. The CDR3 is 14 amino acids. V gave up 3 bases and J gave up 0 bases, with 8 bases separating them. From germline, CDR1 is MGHRA and CDR2 YSYEKL. The CDR3 nucleotides read TGCGCCAGCAGCCAGGTAGGAATGAACACTGAAGCTTTCTTT. Translation gives CASSQVGMNTEAFF.

The sample holds a few counts of this clonotype. This CDR3 is CASSPWTGRNTEAFF. CDR3 DNA sequence: TGCGCCAGCAGCCCATGGACAGGGCGGAACACTGAAGCTTTCTTT. This chain connects TRBV4-1 to TRBJ1-1, with 8 bases lining up with TRBD1. CDR1 and CDR2 (germline): MGHRA, YSYEKL. This CDR3 region has 15 residues. V lost 4 bases, J lost 1 base, and 5 bases stayed unmatched.